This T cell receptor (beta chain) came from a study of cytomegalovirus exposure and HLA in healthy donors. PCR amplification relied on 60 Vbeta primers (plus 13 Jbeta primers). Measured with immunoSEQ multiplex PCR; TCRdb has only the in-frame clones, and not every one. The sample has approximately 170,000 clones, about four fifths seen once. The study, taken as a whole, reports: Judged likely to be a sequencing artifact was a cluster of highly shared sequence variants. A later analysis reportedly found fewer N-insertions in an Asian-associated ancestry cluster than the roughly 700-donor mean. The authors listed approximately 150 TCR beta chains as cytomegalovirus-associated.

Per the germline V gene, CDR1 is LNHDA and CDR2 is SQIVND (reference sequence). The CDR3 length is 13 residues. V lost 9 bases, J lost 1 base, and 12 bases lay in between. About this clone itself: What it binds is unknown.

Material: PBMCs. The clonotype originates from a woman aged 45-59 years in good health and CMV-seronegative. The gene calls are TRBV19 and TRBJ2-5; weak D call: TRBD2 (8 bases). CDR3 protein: CASGRGLQETQYF. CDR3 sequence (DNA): TGTGCCAGCGGGAGGGGGCTCCAAGAGACCCAGTACTTC.